This T cell receptor (beta chain) is from a study of cytomegalovirus exposure and HLA in healthy donors. Study conclusions and caveats: Analysis performed later found over 15,000 TCR beta sequences associated with HLA alleles at 0.05 false discovery rate. The records held CMV serostatus as the only immune exposure information. Among TCR beta chains, those listed as cytomegalovirus-associated numbered approximately 150.

This CDR3 contains 15 residues. The V segment lost 8 bases and the J segment 8 bases; nucleotides outside the gene matches: 11. CDR1 is ENHRY, CDR2 SYGVKD, per germline. Regarding this clone: The antigen remains unidentified.

PCR employed 60 Vbeta and 13 Jbeta primers. Original handling: Some 80 million unique TCR beta chains, 10 million to 14 million shared, were counted in a later analysis. The data were produced by immunoSEQ multiplex PCR, yet TCRdb's version contains in-frame clones alone and is incomplete. For V, J and clone size, that table is used; D and trimming come from the DNA. The table lists 200,000 or so clones, 82% of them singletons, with about 0.092% in the top ten. The receptor's source is a boy younger than 10 in good health and CMV-seronegative. The gene calls are TRBV10-3 and TRBJ2-2; 10 bases fit TRBD1. The sample consisted of PBMCs. Here the CDR3 DNA reads TGTGCCATCTGCGATCCCGGGACAGGGGAGGGGGAGCTGTTTTTT. This sequence encodes CAICDPGTGEGELFF.